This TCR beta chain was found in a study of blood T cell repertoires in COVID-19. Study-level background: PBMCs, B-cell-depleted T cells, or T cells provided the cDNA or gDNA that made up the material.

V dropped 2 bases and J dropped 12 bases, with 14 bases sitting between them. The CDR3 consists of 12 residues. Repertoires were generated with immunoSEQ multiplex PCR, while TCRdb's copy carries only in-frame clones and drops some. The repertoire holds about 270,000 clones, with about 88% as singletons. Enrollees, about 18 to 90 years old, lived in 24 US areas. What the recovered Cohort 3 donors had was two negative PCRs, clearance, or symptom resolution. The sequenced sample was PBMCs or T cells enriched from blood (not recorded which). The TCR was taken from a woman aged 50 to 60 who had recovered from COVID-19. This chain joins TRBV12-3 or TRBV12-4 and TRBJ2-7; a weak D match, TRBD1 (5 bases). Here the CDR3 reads CASSLRGIGMYF. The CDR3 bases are TGTGCCAGCAGTTTAAGGGGAATTGGTATGTACTTC.